The T cell receptor (beta chain) described here comes from a study of shared clonotypes between healthy human individuals. The CDR3 runs to 15 residues. In germline, CDR1 is MDHEN, CDR2 SYDVKM. The V end was cut by 3 bases, the J end by 3 bases, with 9 bases between. Study outcomes and limitations: The diversity represented, both genetic and in exposure history, was limited by few donors. Estimated richness values were generally larger in naive subsets than in memory subsets. Clonotype sharing across several donors was observed for around 4.5% of naive CD4 clonotypes.

Note on this clone: As yet, its antigen is unknown.

DNA at about 190 ng, 30,000 or so T cell genomes, went into sorted-subset replicate PCRs. Sequenced by immunoSEQ multiplex PCR; TCRdb stores in-frame clones only, minus some. This table has a few million clones, roughly nine tenths appearing once. The sequence was collected from a man between 18 and 35 years old in good health. What was sequenced was naive CD4+ T cells sorted from blood. Subset described: CD45RA+ positively selected. The genes are TRBV28 and TRBJ2-6, with D perhaps matching TRBD2 (6 bases). Written as DNA, the CDR3 is TGTGCCAGCAGTTTCGGGGGAAGTGGGGCCAACGTCCTGACTTTC. Translation gives CASSFGGSGANVLTF.